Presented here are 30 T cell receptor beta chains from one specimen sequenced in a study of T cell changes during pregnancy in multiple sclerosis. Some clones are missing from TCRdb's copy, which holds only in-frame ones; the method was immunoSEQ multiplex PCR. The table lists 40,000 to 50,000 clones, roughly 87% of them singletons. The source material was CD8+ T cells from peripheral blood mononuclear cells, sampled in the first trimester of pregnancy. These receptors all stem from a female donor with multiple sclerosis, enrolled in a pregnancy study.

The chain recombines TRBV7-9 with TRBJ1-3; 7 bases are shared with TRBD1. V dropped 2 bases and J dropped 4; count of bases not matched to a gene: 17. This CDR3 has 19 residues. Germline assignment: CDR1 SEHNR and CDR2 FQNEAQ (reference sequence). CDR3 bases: TGTGCCAGCAGCTTACCGAATGATGAACAGGGGCTAGGGGGAAACACCATATATTTT. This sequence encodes CASSLPNDEQGLGGNTIYF.

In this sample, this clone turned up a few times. The CDR3 region is CASSLVRGELFF. In nucleotides, the CDR3 is TGTGCCAGCAGCTTAGTTCGCGGGGAGCTGTTTTTT. The chain uses TRBV7-8 and TRBJ2-2; D uncertain. V was pared by 1 base and J by 7 bases, with 4 bases between. Per the germline V gene, CDR1 is SGHVS and CDR2 is FQNEAQ. The CDR3 consists of 12 residues.

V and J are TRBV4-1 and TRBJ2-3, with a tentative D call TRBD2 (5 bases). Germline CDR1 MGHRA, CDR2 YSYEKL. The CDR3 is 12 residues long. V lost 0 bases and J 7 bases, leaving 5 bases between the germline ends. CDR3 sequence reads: CASSQETNTQYF. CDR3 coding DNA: TGCGCCAGCAGCCAAGAGACTAATACGCAGTATTTT.

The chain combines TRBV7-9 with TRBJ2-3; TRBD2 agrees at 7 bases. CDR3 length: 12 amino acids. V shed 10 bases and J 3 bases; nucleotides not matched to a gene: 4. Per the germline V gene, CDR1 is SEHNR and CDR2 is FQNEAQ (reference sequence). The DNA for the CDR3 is TGTGCCATTGTGCGGGAGACAGATACGCAGTATTTT. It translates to CAIVRETDTQYF.

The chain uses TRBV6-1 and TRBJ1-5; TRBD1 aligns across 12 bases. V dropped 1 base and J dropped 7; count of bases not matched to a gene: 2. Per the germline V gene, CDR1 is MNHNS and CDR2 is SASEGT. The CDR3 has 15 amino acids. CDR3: CASSEGGQGAQPQHF. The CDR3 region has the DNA TGTGCCAGCAGTGAAGGGGGACAGGGGGCCCAGCCCCAGCATTTT.

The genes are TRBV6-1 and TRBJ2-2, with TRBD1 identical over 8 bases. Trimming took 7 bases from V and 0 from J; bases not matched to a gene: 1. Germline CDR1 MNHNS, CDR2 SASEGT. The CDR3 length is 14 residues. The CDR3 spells CASTDRANTGELFF. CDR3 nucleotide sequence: TGTGCCAGCACGGACAGGGCGAACACCGGGGAGCTGTTTTTT.

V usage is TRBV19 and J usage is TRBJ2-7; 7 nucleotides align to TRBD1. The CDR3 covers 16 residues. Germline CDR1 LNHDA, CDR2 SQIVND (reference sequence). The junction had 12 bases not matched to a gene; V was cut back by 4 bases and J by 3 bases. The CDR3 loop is CASSKETGSGVYEQYF. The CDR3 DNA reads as TGTGCCAGTAGTAAAGAGACAGGGTCTGGCGTCTACGAGCAGTACTTC.

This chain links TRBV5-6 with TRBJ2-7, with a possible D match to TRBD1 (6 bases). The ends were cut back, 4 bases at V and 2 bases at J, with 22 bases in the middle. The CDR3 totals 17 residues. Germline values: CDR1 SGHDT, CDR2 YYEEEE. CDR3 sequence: CASSPSSLKTGAYEQYF. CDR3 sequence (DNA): TGTGCCAGCAGCCCGTCGAGCCTGAAGACAGGTGCCTACGAGCAGTACTTC. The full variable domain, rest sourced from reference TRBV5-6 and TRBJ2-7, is DAGVTQSPTHLIKTRGQQVTLRCSPKSGHDTVSWYQQALGQGPQFIFQYYEEEERQRGNFPDRFSGHQFPNYSSELNVNALLLGDSALYLCASSPSSLKTGAYEQYFGPGTRLTVT.

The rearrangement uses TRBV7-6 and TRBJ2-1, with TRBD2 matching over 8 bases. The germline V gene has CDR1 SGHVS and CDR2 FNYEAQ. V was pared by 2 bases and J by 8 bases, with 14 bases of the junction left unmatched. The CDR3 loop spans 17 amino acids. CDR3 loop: CASSLRIAGTRGYEQFF. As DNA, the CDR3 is TGTGCCAGCAGCTTAAGGATAGCTGGGACTAGGGGGTATGAGCAGTTCTTC.

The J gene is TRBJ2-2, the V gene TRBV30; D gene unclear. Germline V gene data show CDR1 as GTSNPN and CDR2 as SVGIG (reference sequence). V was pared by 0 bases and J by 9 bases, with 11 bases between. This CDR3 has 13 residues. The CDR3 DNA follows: TGTGCCTGGAGTGTATCCTCCTTAAGGGAGCTGTTTTTT. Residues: CAWSVSSLRELFF.

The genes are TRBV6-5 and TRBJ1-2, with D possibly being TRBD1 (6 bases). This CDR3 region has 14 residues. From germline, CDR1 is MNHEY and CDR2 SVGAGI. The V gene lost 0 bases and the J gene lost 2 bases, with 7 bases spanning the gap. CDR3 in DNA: TGTGCCAGCAGTTACTCGGACAGAAACTATGGCTACACCTTC. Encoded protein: CASSYSDRNYGYTF.

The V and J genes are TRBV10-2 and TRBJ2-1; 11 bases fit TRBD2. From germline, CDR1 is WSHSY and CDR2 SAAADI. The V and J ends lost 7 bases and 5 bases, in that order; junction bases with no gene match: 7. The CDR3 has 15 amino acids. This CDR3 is CASNPTSGGNNEQFF. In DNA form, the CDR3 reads TGCGCCAGCAACCCTACTAGCGGGGGAAACAATGAGCAGTTCTTC.

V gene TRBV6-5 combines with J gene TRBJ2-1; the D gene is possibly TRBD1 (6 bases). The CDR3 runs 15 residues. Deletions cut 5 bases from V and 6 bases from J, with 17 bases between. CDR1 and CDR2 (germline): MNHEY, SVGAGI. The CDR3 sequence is CASSVQGVGGNEQFF. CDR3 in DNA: TGTGCCAGCAGTGTACAGGGAGTTGGGGGCAATGAGCAGTTCTTC.

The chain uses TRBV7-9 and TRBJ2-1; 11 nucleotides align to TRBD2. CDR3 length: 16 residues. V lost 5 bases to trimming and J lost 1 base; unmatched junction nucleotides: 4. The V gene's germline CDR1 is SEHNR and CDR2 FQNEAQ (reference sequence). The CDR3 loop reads CASSPTSGKSYNEQFF. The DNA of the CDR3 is TGTGCCAGCAGCCCGACTAGCGGGAAGTCCTACAATGAGCAGTTCTTC.

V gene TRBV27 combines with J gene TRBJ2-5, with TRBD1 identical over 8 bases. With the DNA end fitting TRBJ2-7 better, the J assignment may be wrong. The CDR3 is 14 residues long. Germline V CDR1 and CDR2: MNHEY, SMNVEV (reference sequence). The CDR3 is CASSPNRGIHEQYF. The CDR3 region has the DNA TGTGCCAGCAGTCCTAACAGGGGGATCCACGAGCAGTACTTC.

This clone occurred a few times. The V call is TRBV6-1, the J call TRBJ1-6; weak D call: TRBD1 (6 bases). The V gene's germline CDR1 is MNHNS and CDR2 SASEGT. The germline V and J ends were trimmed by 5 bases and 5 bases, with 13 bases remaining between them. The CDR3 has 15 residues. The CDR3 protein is CASSSPSGDNSPLHF. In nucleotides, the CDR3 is TGTGCCAGCAGTTCCCCGTCAGGGGATAATTCACCCCTCCACTTT.

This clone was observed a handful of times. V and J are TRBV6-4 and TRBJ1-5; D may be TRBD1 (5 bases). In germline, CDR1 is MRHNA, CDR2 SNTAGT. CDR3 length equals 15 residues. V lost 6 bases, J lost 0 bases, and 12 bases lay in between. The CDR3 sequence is CASSPIGGSNQPQHF. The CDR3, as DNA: TGTGCCAGCAGCCCTATCGGGGGTAGCAATCAGCCCCAGCATTTT.

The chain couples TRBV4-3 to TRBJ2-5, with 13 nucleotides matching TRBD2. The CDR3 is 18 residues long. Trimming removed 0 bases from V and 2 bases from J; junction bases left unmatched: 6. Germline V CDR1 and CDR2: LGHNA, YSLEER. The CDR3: CASSQDWGLAGHQETQYF. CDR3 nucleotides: TGCGCCAGCAGCCAAGATTGGGGACTAGCGGGGCATCAAGAGACCCAGTACTTC.

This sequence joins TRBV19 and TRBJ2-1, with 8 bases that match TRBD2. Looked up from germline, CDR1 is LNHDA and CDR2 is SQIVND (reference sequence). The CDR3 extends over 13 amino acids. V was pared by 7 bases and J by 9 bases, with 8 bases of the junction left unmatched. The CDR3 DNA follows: TGTGCCAGTAAGAGAGCGGGAGAGCGTGAGCAGTTCTTC. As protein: CASKRAGEREQFF.

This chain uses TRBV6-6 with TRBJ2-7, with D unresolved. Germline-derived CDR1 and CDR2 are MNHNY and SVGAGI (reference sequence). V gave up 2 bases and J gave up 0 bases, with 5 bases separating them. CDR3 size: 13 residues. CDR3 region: CASSYGLSYEQYF. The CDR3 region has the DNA TGTGCCAGCAGTTACGGCCTCTCCTACGAGCAGTACTTC.

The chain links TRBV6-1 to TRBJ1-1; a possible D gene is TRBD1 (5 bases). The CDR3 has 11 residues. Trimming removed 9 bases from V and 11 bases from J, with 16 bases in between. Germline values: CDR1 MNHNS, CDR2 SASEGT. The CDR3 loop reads CASEKGPRAFF. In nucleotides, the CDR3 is TGTGCCAGTGAAAAGGGGCCTCGGGCTTTCTTT.

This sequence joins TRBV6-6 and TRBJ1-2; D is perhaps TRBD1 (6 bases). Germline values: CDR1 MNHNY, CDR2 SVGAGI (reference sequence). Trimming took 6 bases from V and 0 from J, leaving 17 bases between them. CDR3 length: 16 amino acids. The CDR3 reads CASRTAGARANYGYTF. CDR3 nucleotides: TGTGCCAGCAGGACGGCAGGGGCCCGAGCTAACTATGGCTACACCTTC.

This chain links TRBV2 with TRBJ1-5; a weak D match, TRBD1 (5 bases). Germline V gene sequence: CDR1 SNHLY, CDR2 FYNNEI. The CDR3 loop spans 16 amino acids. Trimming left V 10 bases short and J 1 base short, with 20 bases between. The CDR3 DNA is TGTGCCACCGGGGACTTGAGGCTTGGGAGCAATCAGCCCCAGCATTTT. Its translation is CATGDLRLGSNQPQHF.

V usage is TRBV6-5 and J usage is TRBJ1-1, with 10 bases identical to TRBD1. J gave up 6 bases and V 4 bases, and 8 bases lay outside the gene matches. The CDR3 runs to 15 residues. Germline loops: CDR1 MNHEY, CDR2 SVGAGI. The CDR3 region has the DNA TGTGCCAGCAGTTCCTACACCGGGACAGGGGCTGAAGCTTTCTTT. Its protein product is CASSSYTGTGAEAFF.

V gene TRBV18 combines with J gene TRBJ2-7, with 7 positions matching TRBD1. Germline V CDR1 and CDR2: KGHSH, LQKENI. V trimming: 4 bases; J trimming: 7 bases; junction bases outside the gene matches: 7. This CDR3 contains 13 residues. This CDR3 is CASSQQGSPEQYF. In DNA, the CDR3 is TGTGCCAGCTCACAACAGGGGTCACCAGAGCAGTACTTC.

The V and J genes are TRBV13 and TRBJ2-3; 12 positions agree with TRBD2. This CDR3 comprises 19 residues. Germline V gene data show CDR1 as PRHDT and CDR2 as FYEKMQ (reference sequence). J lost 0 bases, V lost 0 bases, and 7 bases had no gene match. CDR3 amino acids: CASSLGRLAGAHSTDTQYF. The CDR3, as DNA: TGTGCCAGCAGCTTAGGACGACTAGCGGGGGCCCATAGCACAGATACGCAGTATTTT.

CDR3 residues: CASSQELTGGKHGYTF. The CDR3, as DNA: TGTGCCAGCAGCCAAGAATTGACAGGGGGCAAACATGGCTACACCTTC. The V and J genes are TRBV4-2 and TRBJ1-2; TRBD1 aligns across 10 bases. The germline V gene encodes CDR1 LGHNA and CDR2 YNFKEQ. The CDR3 contains 16 residues. Trimming at V came to 0 bases and at J to 6 bases, leaving 7 bases not matched to a gene.

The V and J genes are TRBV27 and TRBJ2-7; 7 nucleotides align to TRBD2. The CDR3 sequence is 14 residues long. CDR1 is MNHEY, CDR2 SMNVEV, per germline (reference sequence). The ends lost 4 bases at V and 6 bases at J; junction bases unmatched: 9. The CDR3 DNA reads TGTGCCAGCAGTTGGGGGGAGGGTCTGGGCGAGCAGTACTTC. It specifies CASSWGEGLGEQYF.

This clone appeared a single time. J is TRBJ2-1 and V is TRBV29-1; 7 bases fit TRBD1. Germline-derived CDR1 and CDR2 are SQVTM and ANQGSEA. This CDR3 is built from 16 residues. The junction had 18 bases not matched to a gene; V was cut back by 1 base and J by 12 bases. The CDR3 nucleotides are TGCAGCGTTGAAGTGCAGGGGGACGCTAGGTGGGCCACGCAGTTCTTC. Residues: CSVEVQGDARWATQFF.

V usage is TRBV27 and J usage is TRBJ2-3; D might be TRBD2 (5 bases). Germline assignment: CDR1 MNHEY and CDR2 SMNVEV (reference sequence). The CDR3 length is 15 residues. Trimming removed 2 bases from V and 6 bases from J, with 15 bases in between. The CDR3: CASSLPGSGADTQYF. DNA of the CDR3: TGTGCCAGCAGTTTACCGGGATCAGGTGCCGATACGCAGTATTTT.